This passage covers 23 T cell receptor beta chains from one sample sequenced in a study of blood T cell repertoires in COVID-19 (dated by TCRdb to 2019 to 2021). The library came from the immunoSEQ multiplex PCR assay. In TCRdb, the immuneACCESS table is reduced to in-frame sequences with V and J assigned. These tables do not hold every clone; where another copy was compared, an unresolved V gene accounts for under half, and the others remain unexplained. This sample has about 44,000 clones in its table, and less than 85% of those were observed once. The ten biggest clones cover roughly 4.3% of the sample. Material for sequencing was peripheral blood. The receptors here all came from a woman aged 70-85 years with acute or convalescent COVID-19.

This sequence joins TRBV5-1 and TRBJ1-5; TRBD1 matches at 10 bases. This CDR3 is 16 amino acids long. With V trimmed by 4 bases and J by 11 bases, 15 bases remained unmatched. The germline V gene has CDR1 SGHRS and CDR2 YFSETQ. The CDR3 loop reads CASSPSPGTGEEAQHF. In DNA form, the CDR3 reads TGCGCCAGCAGCCCCTCCCCCGGGACAGGGGAAGAGGCCCAGCATTTT.

The CDR3 is CASSAGPSGARTF. CDR3 bases: TGTGCCAGCAGCGCAGGCCCTTCAGGGGCTAGGACCTTC. The gene calls are TRBV2 and TRBJ1-2, with a possible D match to TRBD1 (6 bases). This CDR3 spans 13 amino acids. Germline CDR1 is SNHLY and CDR2 is FYNNEI. Trimming stripped 6 bases from V and 14 bases from J, with 22 bases between.

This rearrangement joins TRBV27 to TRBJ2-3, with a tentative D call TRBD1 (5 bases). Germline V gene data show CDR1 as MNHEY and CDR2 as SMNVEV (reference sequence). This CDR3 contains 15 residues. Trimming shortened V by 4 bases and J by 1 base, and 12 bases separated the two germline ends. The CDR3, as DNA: TGTGCCAGCAGTTCCCCCAGGGCGGGCACAGATACGCAGTATTTT. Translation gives CASSSPRAGTDTQYF.

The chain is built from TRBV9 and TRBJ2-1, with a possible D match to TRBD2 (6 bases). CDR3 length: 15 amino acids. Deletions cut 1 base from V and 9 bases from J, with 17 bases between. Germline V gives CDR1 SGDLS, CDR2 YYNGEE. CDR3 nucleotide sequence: TGTGCCAGCAGCGTAACCGGGGAAGGTAGCGGTGAGCAGTTCTTC. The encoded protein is CASSVTGEGSGEQFF. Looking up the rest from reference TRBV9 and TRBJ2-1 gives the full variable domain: DSGVTQTPKHLITATGQRVTLRCSPRSGDLSVYWYQQSLDQGLQFLIQYYNGEERAKGNILERFSAQQFPDLHSELNLSSLELGDSALYFCASSVTGEGSGEQFFGPGTRLTVL.

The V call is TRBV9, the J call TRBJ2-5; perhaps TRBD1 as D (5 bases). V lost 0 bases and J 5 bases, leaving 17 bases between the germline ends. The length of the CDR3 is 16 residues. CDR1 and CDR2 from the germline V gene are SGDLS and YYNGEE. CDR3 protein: CASSVAISQGSETQYF. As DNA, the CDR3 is TGTGCCAGCAGCGTAGCTATCTCGCAGGGTAGCGAGACCCAGTACTTC.

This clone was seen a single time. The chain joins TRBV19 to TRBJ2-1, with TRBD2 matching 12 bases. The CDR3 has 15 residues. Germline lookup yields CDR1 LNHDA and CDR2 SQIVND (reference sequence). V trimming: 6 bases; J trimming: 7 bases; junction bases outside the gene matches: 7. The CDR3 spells CASRRLAGDKNEQFF. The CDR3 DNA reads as TGTGCCAGTAGGAGACTAGCGGGGGACAAAAATGAGCAGTTCTTC.

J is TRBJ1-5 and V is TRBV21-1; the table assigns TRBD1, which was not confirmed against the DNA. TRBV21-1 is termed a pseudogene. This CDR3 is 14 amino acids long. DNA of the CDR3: TGTGCCAGCAGCCACAGCAATAGCAATCAGCCCCAGCATTTT. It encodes CASSHSNSNQPQHF.

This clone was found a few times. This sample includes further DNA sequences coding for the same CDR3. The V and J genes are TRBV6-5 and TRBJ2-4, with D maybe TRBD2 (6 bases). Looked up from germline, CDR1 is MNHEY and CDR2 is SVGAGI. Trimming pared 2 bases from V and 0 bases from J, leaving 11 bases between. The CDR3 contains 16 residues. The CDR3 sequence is CASSYGGYLAKNIQYF. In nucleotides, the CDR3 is TGTGCCAGCAGTTACGGGGGGTACTTAGCCAAAAACATTCAGTACTTC.

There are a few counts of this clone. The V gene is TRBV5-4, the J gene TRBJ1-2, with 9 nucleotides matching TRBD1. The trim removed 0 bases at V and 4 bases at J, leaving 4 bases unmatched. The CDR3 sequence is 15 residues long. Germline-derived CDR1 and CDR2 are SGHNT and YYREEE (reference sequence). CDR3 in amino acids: CASSLGTGASYGYTF. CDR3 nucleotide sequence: TGTGCCAGCAGCTTGGGGACAGGGGCTTCCTATGGCTACACCTTC.

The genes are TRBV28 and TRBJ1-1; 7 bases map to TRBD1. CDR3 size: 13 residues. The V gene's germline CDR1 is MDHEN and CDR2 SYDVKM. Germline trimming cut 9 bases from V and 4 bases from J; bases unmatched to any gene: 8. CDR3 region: CASKTGAGTEAFF. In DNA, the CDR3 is TGTGCCAGTAAAACAGGGGCAGGCACTGAAGCTTTCTTT.

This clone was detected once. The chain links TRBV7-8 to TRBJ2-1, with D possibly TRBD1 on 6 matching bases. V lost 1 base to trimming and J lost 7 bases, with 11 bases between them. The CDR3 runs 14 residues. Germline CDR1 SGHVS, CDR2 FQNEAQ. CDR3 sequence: CASSLGNRANEQFF. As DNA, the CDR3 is TGTGCCAGCAGCTTAGGAAACAGGGCAAATGAGCAGTTCTTC.

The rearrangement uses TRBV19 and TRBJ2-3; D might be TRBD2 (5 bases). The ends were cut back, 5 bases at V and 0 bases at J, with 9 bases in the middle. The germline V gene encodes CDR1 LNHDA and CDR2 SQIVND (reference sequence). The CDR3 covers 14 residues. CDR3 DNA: TGTGCCAGTAGTTCCAAGCGGAGCACAGATACGCAGTATTTT. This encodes CASSSKRSTDTQYF.

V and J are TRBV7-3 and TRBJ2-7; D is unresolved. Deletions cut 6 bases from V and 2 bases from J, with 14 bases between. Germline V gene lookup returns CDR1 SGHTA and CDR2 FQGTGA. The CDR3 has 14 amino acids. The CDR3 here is CASSPPGSPYEQYF. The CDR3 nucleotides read TGTGCCAGCAGTCCTCCCGGGTCCCCCTACGAGCAGTACTTC.

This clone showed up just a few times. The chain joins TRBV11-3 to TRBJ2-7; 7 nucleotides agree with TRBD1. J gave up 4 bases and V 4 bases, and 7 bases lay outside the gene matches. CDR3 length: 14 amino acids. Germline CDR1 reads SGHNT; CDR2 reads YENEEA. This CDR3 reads CASSSQGSGYEQYF. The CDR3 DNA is TGTGCCAGCAGCTCACAGGGGTCCGGGTACGAGCAGTACTTC.

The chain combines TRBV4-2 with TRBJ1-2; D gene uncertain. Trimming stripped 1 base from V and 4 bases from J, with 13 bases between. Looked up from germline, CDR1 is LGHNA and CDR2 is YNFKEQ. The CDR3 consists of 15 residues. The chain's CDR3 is CASSQASGGSYGYTF. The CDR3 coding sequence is TGTGCCAGCAGCCAAGCCAGTGGTGGCAGCTATGGCTACACCTTC.

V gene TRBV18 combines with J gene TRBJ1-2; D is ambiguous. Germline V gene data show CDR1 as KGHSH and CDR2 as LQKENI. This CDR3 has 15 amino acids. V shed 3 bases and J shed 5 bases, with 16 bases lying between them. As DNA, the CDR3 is TGTGCCAGCTCACCGTCCAAGCCGCCCCAATATGGCTACACCTTC. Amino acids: CASSPSKPPQYGYTF.

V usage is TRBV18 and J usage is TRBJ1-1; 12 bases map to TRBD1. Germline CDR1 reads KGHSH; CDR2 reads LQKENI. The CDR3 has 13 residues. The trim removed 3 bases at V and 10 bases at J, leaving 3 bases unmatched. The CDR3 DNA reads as TGTGCCAGCTCACCGGGACAGGGGGCCGGAGCTTTCTTT. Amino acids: CASSPGQGAGAFF.

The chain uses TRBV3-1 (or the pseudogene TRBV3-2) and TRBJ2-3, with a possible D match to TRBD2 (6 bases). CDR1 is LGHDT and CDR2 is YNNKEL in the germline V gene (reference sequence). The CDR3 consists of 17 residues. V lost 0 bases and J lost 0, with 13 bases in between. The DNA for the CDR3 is TGTGCCAGCAGCCAAGATGGGACTTTAGCTAGCACAGATACGCAGTATTTT. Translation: CASSQDGTLASTDTQYF.

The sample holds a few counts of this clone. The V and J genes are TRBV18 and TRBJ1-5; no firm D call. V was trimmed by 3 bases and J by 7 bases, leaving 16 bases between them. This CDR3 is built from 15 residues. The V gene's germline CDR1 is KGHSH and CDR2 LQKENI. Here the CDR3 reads CASSPQHARQQPQHF. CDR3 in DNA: TGTGCCAGCTCACCTCAACACGCCCGCCAGCAGCCCCAGCATTTT.

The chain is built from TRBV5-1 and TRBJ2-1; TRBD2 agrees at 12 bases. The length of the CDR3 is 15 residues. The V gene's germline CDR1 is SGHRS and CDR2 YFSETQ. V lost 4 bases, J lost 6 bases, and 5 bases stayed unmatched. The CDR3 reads CASSPRLAGVNEQFF. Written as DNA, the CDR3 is TGCGCCAGCAGCCCAAGACTAGCGGGAGTCAATGAGCAGTTCTTC.

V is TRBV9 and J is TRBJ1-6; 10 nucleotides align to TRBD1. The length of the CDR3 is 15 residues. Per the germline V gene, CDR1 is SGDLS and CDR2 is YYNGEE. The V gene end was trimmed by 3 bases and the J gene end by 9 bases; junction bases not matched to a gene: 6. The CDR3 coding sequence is TGTGCCAGCAGCGCCGCGACAGGGGGCGGTTCACCCCTCCACTTT. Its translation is CASSAATGGGSPLHF.

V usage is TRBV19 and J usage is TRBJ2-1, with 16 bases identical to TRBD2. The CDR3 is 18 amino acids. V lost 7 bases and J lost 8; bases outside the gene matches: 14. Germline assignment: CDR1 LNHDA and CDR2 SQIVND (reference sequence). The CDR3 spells CASNTITGTSGRGDEQFF. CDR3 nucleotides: TGTGCCAGTAACACAATTACCGGGACTAGCGGGAGGGGGGATGAGCAGTTCTTC.

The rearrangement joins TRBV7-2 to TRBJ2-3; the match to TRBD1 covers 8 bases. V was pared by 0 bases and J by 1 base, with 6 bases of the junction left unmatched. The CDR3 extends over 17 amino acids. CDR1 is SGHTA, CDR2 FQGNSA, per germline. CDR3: CASSLASGGTGTDTQYF. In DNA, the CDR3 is TGTGCCAGCAGCTTAGCGTCAGGGGGCACCGGCACAGATACGCAGTATTTT.